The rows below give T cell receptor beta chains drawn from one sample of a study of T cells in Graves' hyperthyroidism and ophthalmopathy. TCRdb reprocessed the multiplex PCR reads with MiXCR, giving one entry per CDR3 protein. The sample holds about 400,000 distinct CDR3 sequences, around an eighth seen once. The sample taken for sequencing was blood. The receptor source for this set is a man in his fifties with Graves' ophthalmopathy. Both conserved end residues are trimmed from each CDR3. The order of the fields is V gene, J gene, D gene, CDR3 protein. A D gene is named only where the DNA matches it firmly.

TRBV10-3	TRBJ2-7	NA	ASGTGDHLEQY
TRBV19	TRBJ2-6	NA	ASSTKTAPRASGANVLT
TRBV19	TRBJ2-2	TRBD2	AIRTSEVTGELF
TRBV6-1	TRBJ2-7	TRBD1	ASSAPGQGRSEQY
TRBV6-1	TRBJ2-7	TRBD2	ASSEWTSGSGEQY
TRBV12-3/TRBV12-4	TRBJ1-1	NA	ASSLAGRTEAF
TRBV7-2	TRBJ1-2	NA	ASSVRNYGYT
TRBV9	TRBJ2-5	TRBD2	ASSVVGEGRETQY
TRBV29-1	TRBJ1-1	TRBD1	SVESGGERNTEAF
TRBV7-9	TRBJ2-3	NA	ASSLDGGPDTQY
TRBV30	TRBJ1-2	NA	AWSVNRKNGYT
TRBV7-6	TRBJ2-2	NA	ASSPKGAGTNTGELF
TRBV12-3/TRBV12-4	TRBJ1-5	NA	ASSRDVGQPQH
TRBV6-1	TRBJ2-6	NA	ASGLAAGWTVGANVLT
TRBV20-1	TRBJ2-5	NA	SARDPVAAQETQY
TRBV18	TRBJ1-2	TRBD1	ASSNGQGTGYT
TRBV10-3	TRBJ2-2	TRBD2	AIRAGGFTGELF
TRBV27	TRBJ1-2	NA	ASSSDYNYGYT
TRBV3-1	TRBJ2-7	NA	ASSLSGLRNFYEQY
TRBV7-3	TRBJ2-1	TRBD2	ASSFGTSGALSSYNEQF
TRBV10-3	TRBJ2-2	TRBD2	TIKLAGGYTGELF
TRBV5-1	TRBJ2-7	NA	ASTGGNQAYEQY
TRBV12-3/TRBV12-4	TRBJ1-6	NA	ASSFNGGRNSPLH
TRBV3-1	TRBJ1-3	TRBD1	ASSQSRTGTGNTIY
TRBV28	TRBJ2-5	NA	ASSLWGRGETQY
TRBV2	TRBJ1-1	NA	ASSEALGAGIGTEAF
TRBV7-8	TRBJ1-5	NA	ASSSRAGQPQH
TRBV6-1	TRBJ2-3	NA	ASSPAEITDTQY
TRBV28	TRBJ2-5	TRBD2	ASSLLGSGAKQETQY
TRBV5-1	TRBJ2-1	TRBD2	ASGLISGGNEQF
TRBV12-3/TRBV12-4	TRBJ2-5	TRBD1	ASRGRDRQETQY
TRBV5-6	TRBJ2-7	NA	ASSLGQTSYEQY
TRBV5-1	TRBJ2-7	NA	ASSLSVRQYEQY
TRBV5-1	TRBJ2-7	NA	ASSLWGTEQY
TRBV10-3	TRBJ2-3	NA	AISEGVGGTDTQY
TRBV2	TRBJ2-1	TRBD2	ASSVPGGYNEQF
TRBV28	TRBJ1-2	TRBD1	ASSLPGQGPKGYT
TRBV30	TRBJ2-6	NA	AWTVGGANVLT
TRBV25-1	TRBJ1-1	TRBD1	ASSGPRPDRGTEAF
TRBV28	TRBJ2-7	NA	ASSFPVSYEQY
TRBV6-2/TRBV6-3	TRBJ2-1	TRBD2	ASSYPLAEARNEQF
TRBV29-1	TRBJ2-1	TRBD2	SVDVGRAIYEQF
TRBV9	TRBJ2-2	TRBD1	ASSVAGQGAHTGELF
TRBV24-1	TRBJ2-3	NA	ATSGRPPGDTDTQY
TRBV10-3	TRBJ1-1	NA	AISEFTGAPAF
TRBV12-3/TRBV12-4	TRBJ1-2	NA	ASSFGLIYGYT
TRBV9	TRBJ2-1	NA	ASSASAPGNEQF
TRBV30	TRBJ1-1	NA	AWSPKLNTEAF
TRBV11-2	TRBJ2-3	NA	ASSLKKPHTDTQY
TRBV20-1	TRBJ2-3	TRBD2	SARAAGGGTDTQY
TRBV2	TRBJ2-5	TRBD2	ASRGAGGVVSETQY